These 13 T cell receptor beta chains came from one sample sequenced in a study of beta chain features in type 1 diabetes. General observations from the study: TCRB CDR3s were moderately but significantly shorter in Type 1 diabetes patients in all four CD4+ subsets.

The investigators reverse transcribed all of the isolated RNA, so they sequenced expressed TCRB transcripts. Sequencing was performed with immunoSEQ multiplex PCR; in TCRdb, only in-frame clones are kept and a portion is missing. The sample carries around 300,000 clones, 15% recorded once. Which antigens these TCRs recognize remains unknown. Input material: naive CD4+ T cells from blood. The receptors shown here come from a man aged 18 to 29 with type 1 diabetes.

Only a few counts were recorded for this clone. The chain couples TRBV4-2 to TRBJ2-7; D gene unclear. The V gene's germline CDR1 is LGHNA and CDR2 YNFKEQ. V was pared by 8 bases and J by 5 bases, with 16 bases between. CDR3 size: 13 residues. CDR3 nucleotides: TGTGCCAGCGGAAGAAGTAGCCCGGACGAGCAGTACTTC. Translation: CASGRSSPDEQYF.

This clone has only a few counts. The V gene is TRBV5-1, the J gene TRBJ2-3; 10 bases map to TRBD1. The CDR3 contains 18 residues. Trimming took 7 bases from V and 3 from J; bases not matched to a gene: 17. The germline V gene has CDR1 SGHRS and CDR2 YFSETQ. The DNA of the CDR3 is TGCGCCAGCCTCTTTCTTAGGAATACGGGACAGGGGACAGATACGCAGTATTTT. Encoded protein: CASLFLRNTGQGTDTQYF.

The chain has TRBV25-1 and TRBJ1-2; weak D call: TRBD1 (5 bases). This CDR3 has 12 amino acids. Germline V lookup: CDR1 MGHDK, CDR2 SYGVNS. Trimming left V 2 bases short and J 4 bases short, with 5 bases between. CDR3 region: CASSEQGYGYTF. DNA of the CDR3: TGTGCCAGCAGTGAACAGGGCTATGGCTACACCTTC.

V usage is TRBV7-2 and J usage is TRBJ1-1; D not resolved. The V and J ends lost 3 bases and 5 bases respectively, with 7 bases between them. Per the germline V gene, CDR1 is SGHTA and CDR2 is FQGNSA. The CDR3 sequence is 12 residues long. The CDR3 region is CASSFGPTEAFF. The CDR3 coding sequence is TGTGCCAGCAGCTTCGGTCCGACTGAAGCTTTCTTT.

CDR3 DNA: TGTGCCATCAGTGTGAGTAGTGGGGACTCCGGCTACACCTTC. Its translation: CAISVSSGDSGYTF. V is TRBV10-3 and J is TRBJ1-2, with D possibly matching TRBD1 (5 bases). The CDR3 has 14 residues. Germline V gene data show CDR1 as ENHRY and CDR2 as SYGVKD. The V gene lost 4 bases and the J gene lost 8 bases, with 17 bases spanning the gap.

This chain joins TRBV11-2 and TRBJ1-3; D gene ambiguous. V lost 3 bases and J lost 0, with 6 bases in between. Germline V gene lookup returns CDR1 SGHAT and CDR2 FQNNGV. This CDR3 contains 14 residues. As DNA, the CDR3 is TGTGCCAGCAGCTTTTTGAGCTCTGGAAACACCATATATTTT. This gives the protein CASSFLSSGNTIYF.

This chain links TRBV5-4 with TRBJ2-7; D might be TRBD2 (6 bases). V lost 5 bases, J lost 0 bases, and 12 bases lay in between. The V gene's germline CDR1 is SGHNT and CDR2 YYREEE (reference sequence). The CDR3 covers 14 residues. CDR3 in amino acids: CASREDYSSYEQYF. DNA of the CDR3: TGTGCCAGCAGGGAGGACTATAGCTCCTACGAGCAGTACTTC.

This clone was counted between two and nine times. V usage is TRBV30 and J usage is TRBJ1-2, with D perhaps matching TRBD1 (6 bases). The CDR3 loop spans 13 amino acids. Looked up from germline, CDR1 is GTSNPN and CDR2 is SVGIG (reference sequence). Trimming pared 3 bases from V and 3 bases from J, leaving 11 bases between. The CDR3 DNA reads as TGTGCCTGGAGGGTGGGGGCGGACTATGGCTACACCTTC. It specifies CAWRVGADYGYTF.

For this clone: Other DNA variants within this sample encode the same CDR3. The chain couples TRBV28 to TRBJ1-1; 7 bases agree with TRBD1. V dropped 6 bases and J dropped 0; count of bases not matched to a gene: 4. Germline V gives CDR1 MDHEN, CDR2 SYDVKM. The CDR3 is 14 amino acids. CDR3 in amino acids: CASSPGQLNTEAFF. The CDR3 DNA follows: TGTGCCAGCAGCCCGGGACAGCTGAACACTGAAGCTTTCTTT. Full variable domain (outside the CDR3, taken from reference TRBV28 and TRBJ1-1): DVKVTQSSRYLVKRTGEKVFLECVQDMDHENMFWYRQDPGLGLRLIYFSYDVKMKEKGDIPEGYSVSREKKERFSLILESASTNQTSMYLCASSPGQLNTEAFFGQGTRLTVV.

The rearrangement joins TRBV10-3 to TRBJ1-1; no firm D call. The CDR3 is made up of 14 amino acids. Trimming cost V 1 base and J 1 base, with 7 bases left between them. Germline V gene data show CDR1 as ENHRY and CDR2 as SYGVKD. The CDR3 is CAISELRENTEAFF. For the CDR3, the DNA is TGTGCCATCAGTGAGTTGAGGGAGAACACTGAAGCTTTCTTT.

This clone was counted only a few times. The chain combines TRBV28 with TRBJ1-4, with a possible D match to TRBD1 (5 bases). CDR3 length: 16 residues. The germline CDR1 and CDR2 sequences are MDHEN and SYDVKM. Deletions cut 1 base from V and 2 bases from J, with 11 bases between. The DNA of the CDR3 is TGTGCCAGCAGTTTATTTCGGGGGACCACTAATGAAAAACTGTTTTTT. This encodes CASSLFRGTTNEKLFF.

This sequence joins TRBV28 and TRBJ2-7; TRBD1 matches 7 bases. This CDR3 has 13 amino acids. Germline V CDR1 and CDR2: MDHEN, SYDVKM. The J segment lost 3 bases and the V segment lost 5 bases, leaving 4 bases of the junction unmatched. The CDR3, as DNA: TGTGCCAGCAGTCGACAGGGAATCTACGAGCAGTACTTC. Translating it yields CASSRQGIYEQYF.

This clone has only a few counts. This chain uses TRBV19 with TRBJ1-5; 8 bases are a match to TRBD1. CDR3 length: 16 amino acids. J was trimmed by 6 bases and V by 3 bases; bases with no gene match: 10. Germline lookup yields CDR1 LNHDA and CDR2 SQIVND (reference sequence). DNA for the CDR3: TGTGCCAGTAGTATTTCAACAGGGGGGGTACGTCAGCCCCAGCATTTT. Translation gives CASSISTGGVRQPQHF.